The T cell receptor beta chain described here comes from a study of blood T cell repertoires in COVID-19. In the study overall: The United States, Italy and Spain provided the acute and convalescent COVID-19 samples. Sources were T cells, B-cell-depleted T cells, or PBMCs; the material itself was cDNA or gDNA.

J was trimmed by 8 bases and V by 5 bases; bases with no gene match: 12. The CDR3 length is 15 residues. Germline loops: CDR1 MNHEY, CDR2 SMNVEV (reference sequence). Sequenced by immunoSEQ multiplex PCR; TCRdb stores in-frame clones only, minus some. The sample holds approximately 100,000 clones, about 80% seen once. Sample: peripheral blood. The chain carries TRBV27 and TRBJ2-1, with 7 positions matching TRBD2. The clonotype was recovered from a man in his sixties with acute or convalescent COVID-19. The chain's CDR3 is CASSITSALRDEQFF. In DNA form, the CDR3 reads TGTGCCAGCAGTATTACTAGCGCCTTGAGGGATGAGCAGTTCTTC.